A selection of T cell receptor beta chains follows, all from one sample in a study of T-cell reconstitution after alpha-beta-depleted transplantation in children. Via MiXCR, TCRdb re-called the PCR reads, giving one row per CDR3 protein. The sample has tens of thousands of distinct CDR3 sequences, approximately 14% seen once. Sequenced here: PBMCs, mostly from graft donor cells, sampled 180 days after TCRalphabeta/CD19-depleted stem cell transplant. All receptors come from a male patient aged 2-15 years who had a stem cell transplant for acute lymphoblastic leukemia, so the T cells may come from the graft donor. Each CDR3 is given with its conserved first and last residue. The D gene is left open where the match is weak. Not every row has a clone size; where given, it reads once, few, many or a size class.

>TRBV27|.|few|TRBJ2-1
TGTGCCAGCAGTTTATCCCGCAGGGGAGGGGGCAATGAGCAGTTCTTC
CASSLSRRGGGNEQFF
>TRBV20-1|.|many|TRBJ2-3
TGCAGTGCTATTCCCCTAATCCCAGATACGCAGTATTTT
CSAIPLIPDTQYF
>TRBV2|.|.|TRBJ2-7
TGTGCCAGCAGTGAATCTCTCTCCTACGAGCAGTACTTC
CASSESLSYEQYF
>TRBV5-1|.|few|TRBJ2-2
TGCGCCAGCAGCTTGGCCAACGGGGGGCGTACGAACACCGGGGAGCTGTTTTTT
CASSLANGGRTNTGELFF
>TRBV5-1|.|few|TRBJ1-2
TGCGCCAGCAGCTTGGGATCCGACGGATTCTATGGCTACACCTTC
CASSLGSDGFYGYTF
>TRBV28|TRBD2|.|TRBJ2-5
TGTGCCAGCAGTTTATTGGGCGGGGGGCCCCGGACCCAGTACTTC
CASSLLGGGPRTQYF
>TRBV11-2|.|.|TRBJ2-7
TGTGCCAGCAGCTCGGGACGGCCATACGAGCAGTACTTC
CASSSGRPYEQYF
>TRBV24-1|TRBD1|.|TRBJ1-5
TGTGCCACCAGTGACACAGGGGGCGATAGCAATCAGCCCCAGCATTTT
CATSDTGGDSNQPQHF
>TRBV5-5|.|many|TRBJ2-7
TGTGCCAGCAGCCGCCCCGGAAATAACTACGAGCAGTACTTC
CASSRPGNNYEQYF
>TRBV20-1|.|few|TRBJ2-3
TGCAGTGCAACACAAGCGGAGAAGGGCACAGATACGCAGTATTTT
CSATQAEKGTDTQYF
>TRBV7-9|TRBD1|.|TRBJ2-5
TGTGCCAGCAGCTTAGGCGGGACAGGGGAAGAGACCCAGTACTTC
CASSLGGTGEETQYF
>TRBV11-3|.|.|TRBJ2-5
TGTGCCAGCAGCTTAGGCGTAGCTCGACAAGAGACCCAGTACTTC
CASSLGVARQETQYF
>TRBV6-5|.|few|TRBJ1-5
TGTGCCAGCAGTTACGAATCCAGGGTATCTCGCAATCAGCCCCAGCATTTT
CASSYESRVSRNQPQHF
>TRBV10-3|.|.|TRBJ2-5
TGTGCCATCACATTGGCCCCCCAAGAGACCCAGTACTTC
CAITLAPQETQYF
>TRBV5-1|TRBD1|.|TRBJ1-1
TGCGCCAGCAGCAGGGGACAGGGTATGGACACTGAAGCTTTCTTT
CASSRGQGMDTEAFF
>TRBV5-6|.|few|TRBJ1-1
TGTGCCAGCAGCGCCGGGACGGTGAACACTGAAGCTTTCTTT
CASSAGTVNTEAFF
>TRBV7-9|.|.|TRBJ1-5
TGTGCCAGCAGCGGGGACGCTGATAGCAATCAGCCCCAGCATTTT
CASSGDADSNQPQHF
>TRBV5-1|TRBD1|.|TRBJ2-3
TGCGCCAGCAGCTTGGGGCCTGGGACAGGGTTGGGAAGAGCAGATACGCAGTATTTT
CASSLGPGTGLGRADTQYF
>TRBV5-1|.|many|TRBJ1-5
TGCGCCAGCAGACTGGAGCCGGGGCTCAATCAGCCCCAGCATTTT
CASRLEPGLNQPQHF
>TRBV7-2|TRBD1|.|TRBJ1-1
TGTGCCAGCAGCGGGGCGGACAGGGTCCAACGTGCTTTCTTT
CASSGADRVQRAFF